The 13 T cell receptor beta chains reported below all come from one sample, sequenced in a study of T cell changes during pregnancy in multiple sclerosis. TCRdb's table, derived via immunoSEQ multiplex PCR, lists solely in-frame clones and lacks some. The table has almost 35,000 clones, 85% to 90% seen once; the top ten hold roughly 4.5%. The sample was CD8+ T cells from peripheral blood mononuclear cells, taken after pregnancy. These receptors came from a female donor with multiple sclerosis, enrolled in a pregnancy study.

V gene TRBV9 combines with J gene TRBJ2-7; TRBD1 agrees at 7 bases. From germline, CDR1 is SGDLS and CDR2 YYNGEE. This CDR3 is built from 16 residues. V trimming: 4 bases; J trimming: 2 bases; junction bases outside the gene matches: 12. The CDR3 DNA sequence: TGTGCCAGCAGCCCTATGACAGGGCGTTTCACCTACGAGCAGTACTTC. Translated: CASSPMTGRFTYEQYF.

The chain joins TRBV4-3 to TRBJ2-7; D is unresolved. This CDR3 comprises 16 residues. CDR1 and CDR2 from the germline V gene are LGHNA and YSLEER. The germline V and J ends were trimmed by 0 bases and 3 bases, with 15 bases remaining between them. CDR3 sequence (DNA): TGCGCCAGCAGCCAAGATTTCCTAAGCTCCTACTACGAGCAGTACTTC. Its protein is CASSQDFLSSYYEQYF.

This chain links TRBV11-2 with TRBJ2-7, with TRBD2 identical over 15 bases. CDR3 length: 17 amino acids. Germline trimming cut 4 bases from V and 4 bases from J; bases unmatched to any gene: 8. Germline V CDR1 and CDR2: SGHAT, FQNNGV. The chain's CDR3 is CASSSWTSGGAAYEQYF. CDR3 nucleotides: TGTGCCAGCAGCTCGTGGACTAGCGGGGGGGCCGCTTACGAGCAGTACTTC.

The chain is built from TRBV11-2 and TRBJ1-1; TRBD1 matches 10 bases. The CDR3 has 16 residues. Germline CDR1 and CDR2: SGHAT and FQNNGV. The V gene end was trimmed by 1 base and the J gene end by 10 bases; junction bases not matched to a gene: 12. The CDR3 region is CASSLGRDRGWAGAFF. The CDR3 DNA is TGTGCCAGCAGCTTAGGGCGGGACAGGGGCTGGGCGGGAGCTTTCTTT.

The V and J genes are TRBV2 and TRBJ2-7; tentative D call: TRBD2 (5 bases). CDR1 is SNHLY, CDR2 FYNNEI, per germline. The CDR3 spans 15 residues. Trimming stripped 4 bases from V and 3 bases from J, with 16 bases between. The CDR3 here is CASSGHPEGRYEQYF. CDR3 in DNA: TGTGCCAGCAGTGGCCACCCTGAGGGTCGCTACGAGCAGTACTTC.

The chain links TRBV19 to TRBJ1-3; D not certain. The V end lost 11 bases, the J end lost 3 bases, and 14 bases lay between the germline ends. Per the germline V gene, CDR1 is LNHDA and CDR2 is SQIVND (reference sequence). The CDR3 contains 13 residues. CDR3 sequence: CAGSSSYGNTIYF. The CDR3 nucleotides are TGTGCCGGGAGCTCCTCTTATGGAAACACCATATATTTT.

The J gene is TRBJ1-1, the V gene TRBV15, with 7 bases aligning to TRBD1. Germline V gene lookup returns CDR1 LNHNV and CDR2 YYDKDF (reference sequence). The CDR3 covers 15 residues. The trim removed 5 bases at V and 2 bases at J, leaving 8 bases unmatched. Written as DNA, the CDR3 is TGTGCCACCAGCGCGAGCAGGGGGTTAAACACTGAAGCTTTCTTT. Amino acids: CATSASRGLNTEAFF. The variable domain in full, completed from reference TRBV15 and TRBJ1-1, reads DAMVIQNPRYQVTQFGKPVTLSCSQTLNHNVMYWYQQKSSQAPKLLFHYYDKDFNNEADTPDNFQSRRPNTSFCFLDIRSPGLGDTAMYLCATSASRGLNTEAFFGQGTRLTVV.

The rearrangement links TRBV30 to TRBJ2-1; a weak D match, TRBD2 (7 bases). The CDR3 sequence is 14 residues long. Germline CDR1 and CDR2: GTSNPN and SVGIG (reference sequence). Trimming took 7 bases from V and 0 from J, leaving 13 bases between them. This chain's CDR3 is CASDRGASYNEQFF. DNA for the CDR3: TGTGCCTCCGACCGGGGGGCCTCCTACAATGAGCAGTTCTTC.

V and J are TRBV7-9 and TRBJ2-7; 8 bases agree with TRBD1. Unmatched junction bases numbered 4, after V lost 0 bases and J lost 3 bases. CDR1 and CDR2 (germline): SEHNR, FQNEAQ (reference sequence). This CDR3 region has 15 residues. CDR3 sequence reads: CASSLARTGSYEQYF. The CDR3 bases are TGTGCCAGCAGCTTAGCGCGGACAGGGAGCTACGAGCAGTACTTC.

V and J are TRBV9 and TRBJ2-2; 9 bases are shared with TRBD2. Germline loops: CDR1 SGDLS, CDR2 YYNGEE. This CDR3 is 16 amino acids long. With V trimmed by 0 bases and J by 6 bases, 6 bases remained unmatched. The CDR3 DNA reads TGTGCCAGCAGCGTAGTCGGCGGGGGGGGCTCCGGGGAGCTGTTTTTT. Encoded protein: CASSVVGGGGSGELFF.

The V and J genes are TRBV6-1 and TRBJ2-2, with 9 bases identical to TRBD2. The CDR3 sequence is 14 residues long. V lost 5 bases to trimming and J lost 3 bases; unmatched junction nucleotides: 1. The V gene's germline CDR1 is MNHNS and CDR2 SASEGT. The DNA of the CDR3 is TGTGCCAGCAGTTTAGCGGGGGACACCGGGGAGCTGTTTTTT. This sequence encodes CASSLAGDTGELFF.

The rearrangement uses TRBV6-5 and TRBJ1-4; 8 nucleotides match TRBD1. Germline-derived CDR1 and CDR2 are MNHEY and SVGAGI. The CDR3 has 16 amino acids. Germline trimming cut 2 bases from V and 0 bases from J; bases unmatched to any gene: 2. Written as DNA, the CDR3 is TGTGCCAGCAGTTACGGACAGGGCGCAACTAATGAAAAACTGTTTTTT. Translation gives CASSYGQGATNEKLFF.

The CDR3, as DNA: TGTGCCAGCAGGAGGGAAACAGGGTCGAGTGAAGCTTTCTTT. This translates into CASRRETGSSEAFF. The V and J genes are TRBV4-2 and TRBJ1-1; TRBD1 is a possible D gene (6 bases). CDR3 length: 14 residues. V was cut by 6 bases and J by 7 bases, with 18 bases left in between. Per the germline V gene, CDR1 is LGHNA and CDR2 is YNFKEQ.